Following are 30 T cell receptor beta chains from one sample sequenced in a study of blood T cell repertoires in COVID-19. Libraries were prepared by immunoSEQ multiplex PCR; TCRdb keeps only in-frame clonotypes and omits some of them. The repertoire holds 85,000 to 90,000 clones, with 65% to 90% as singletons. The sample taken for sequencing was peripheral blood. Receptors were obtained from a woman of 80 years or more with active or convalescent COVID-19.

The CDR3 DNA follows: TGCGCCAGCAGGGACGGACTGAGAAATGAAAAACTGTTTTTT. Protein: CASRDGLRNEKLFF. V gene TRBV5-1 combines with J gene TRBJ1-4; D is unresolved. Germline CDR1 and CDR2: SGHRS and YFSETQ. The V end lost 5 bases, the J end lost 5 bases, and 13 bases lay between the germline ends. The CDR3 totals 14 residues.

This clone was recorded once. The V and J genes are TRBV27 and TRBJ1-1, with unresolved D. The V gene's germline CDR1 is MNHEY and CDR2 SMNVEV (reference sequence). Trimming shortened V by 3 bases and J by 1 base, and 9 bases separated the two germline ends. The CDR3 is 14 residues long. As DNA, the CDR3 is TGTGCCAGCAGTTTTTCCTCAGGGAACACTGAAGCTTTCTTT. Residues: CASSFSSGNTEAFF.

V is TRBV3-1 (or the pseudogene TRBV3-2) and J is TRBJ1-6; TRBD1 matches at 11 bases. This CDR3 is 15 amino acids long. The V gene's germline CDR1 is LGHDT and CDR2 YNNKEL (reference sequence). With 4 bases clipped from V and 13 bases from J, the junction kept 9 bases outside the gene matches. CDR3 region: CASSPPRDRGSPLHF. The CDR3 DNA is TGTGCCAGCAGCCCCCCCCGGGACAGGGGGAGTCCCCTCCACTTT.

The rearrangement uses TRBV4-3 and TRBJ1-2, with 9 bases lining up with TRBD1. The CDR3 length is 16 residues. Germline CDR1 LGHNA, CDR2 YSLEER. The V segment lost 3 bases and the J segment 4 bases; nucleotides outside the gene matches: 9. The chain's CDR3 is CASSQGTGSMTYGYTF. In DNA form, the CDR3 reads TGCGCCAGCAGCCAGGGGACAGGGAGTATGACCTATGGCTACACCTTC.

The rearrangement links TRBV19 to TRBJ1-2, with TRBD1 identical over 7 bases. Trimming took 6 bases from V and 8 from J; bases not matched to a gene: 9. Germline CDR1 is LNHDA and CDR2 is SQIVND (reference sequence). There are 13 residues in the CDR3. The CDR3 reads CASRTTGLNGYTF. For the CDR3, the DNA is TGTGCCAGTAGAACGACAGGGCTAAACGGCTACACCTTC.

The chain carries TRBV15 and TRBJ1-4; TRBD1 agrees at 7 bases. The CDR3 loop spans 18 amino acids. J was trimmed by 6 bases and V by 0 bases; bases with no gene match: 13. Germline assignment: CDR1 LNHNV and CDR2 YYDKDF (reference sequence). CDR3 coding DNA: TGTGCCACCAGCAGAGAACCCGGCTTACAGGGGTACGATGAAAAACTGTTTTTT. Encoded protein: CATSREPGLQGYDEKLFF.

The chain links TRBV5-1 to TRBJ2-1, with D tentatively TRBD1 (5 bases). Germline V lookup: CDR1 SGHRS, CDR2 YFSETQ. CDR3 size: 15 residues. Trimming removed 2 bases at V and 4 bases at J, with 13 bases between. CDR3 amino acids: CASSLGDILYNEQFF. DNA for the CDR3: TGCGCCAGCAGCTTAGGGGATATCCTATACAATGAGCAGTTCTTC.

The rearrangement uses TRBV10-3 and TRBJ1-3; D not resolved. Germline CDR1 ENHRY, CDR2 SYGVKD. V lost 4 bases to trimming and J lost 0 bases, with 13 bases between them. The CDR3 is 16 residues long. Written as DNA, the CDR3 is TGTGCCATCAGTGGGTCTCAGTTAACCTCTGGAAACACCATATATTTT. Protein sequence: CAISGSQLTSGNTIYF.

This chain links TRBV18 with TRBJ2-7; 10 bases are a match to TRBD2. V lost 4 bases, J lost 4 bases, and 4 bases stayed unmatched. CDR1 and CDR2 from the germline V gene are KGHSH and LQKENI. CDR3 length: 14 amino acids. This CDR3 reads CASSRAGGPYEQYF. CDR3 bases: TGTGCCAGCTCACGAGCGGGAGGGCCTTACGAGCAGTACTTC.

The rearrangement uses TRBV23-1 and TRBJ1-5; TRBD1 is a possible D gene (6 bases). TRBV23-1 belongs to the ORF category, with a function that is uncertain. V lost 4 bases, J lost 0 bases, and 10 bases lay in between. The CDR3 runs to 15 residues. The CDR3 spells CASSPSGDSNQPQHF. DNA for the CDR3: TGCGCCAGCAGTCCCTCAGGGGATAGCAATCAGCCCCAGCATTTT.

The chain has TRBV7-9 and TRBJ1-4; D gene uncertain. With 1 base removed from V and 7 bases from J, the gap between germline ends came to 7 bases. This CDR3 comprises 13 residues. Germline loops: CDR1 SEHNR, CDR2 FQNEAQ (reference sequence). The CDR3 is CASSLDPGEKLFF. The CDR3 DNA follows: TGTGCCAGCAGCTTAGATCCGGGTGAAAAACTGTTTTTT.

The chain has TRBV5-6 and TRBJ1-2; 7 nucleotides agree with TRBD1. This CDR3 is 14 amino acids long. V lost 6 bases to trimming and J lost 8 bases; unmatched junction nucleotides: 13. The V gene's germline CDR1 is SGHDT and CDR2 YYEEEE. This CDR3 reads CASILKQGLRGYTF. CDR3 bases: TGTGCCAGCATACTTAAACAGGGGTTACGCGGCTACACCTTC.

This clone showed up just once. The CDR3 DNA reads as TGTGCCAGCAGCCAAGAACTTAACTATGGCTACACCTTC. As protein: CASSQELNYGYTF. V usage is TRBV4-2 and J usage is TRBJ1-2; D unclear. CDR1 and CDR2 (germline): LGHNA, YNFKEQ. There are 13 residues in the CDR3. Trimming cost V 0 bases and J 1 base, with 3 bases left between them.

This clone was observed a handful of times. The V call is TRBV7-9, the J call TRBJ2-7; D unclear. The ends were cut back, 1 base at V and 5 bases at J, with 12 bases in the middle. The CDR3 loop spans 14 amino acids. Germline V gene sequence: CDR1 SEHNR, CDR2 FQNEAQ (reference sequence). The CDR3 sequence is CASSLGNYGNEQYF. As DNA, the CDR3 is TGTGCCAGCAGCTTAGGCAACTACGGCAACGAGCAGTACTTC. The variable domain in full, completed from reference TRBV7-9 and TRBJ2-7, reads DTGVSQNPRHKITKRGQNVTFRCDPISEHNRLYWYRQTLGQGPEFLTYFQNEAQLEKSRLLSDRFSAERPKGSFSTLEIQRTEQGDSAMYLCASSLGNYGNEQYFGPGTRLTVT.

The V gene is TRBV6-2 or TRBV6-3, the J gene TRBJ1-5; D uncertain. Trimming took off 0 bases at V and 4 bases at J, with 7 bases between the two ends. The CDR3 contains 14 residues. Per the germline V gene, CDR1 is MNHEY and CDR2 is SVGEGT. The CDR3 reads CASSYSGGNQPQHF. The CDR3 coding sequence is TGTGCCAGCAGTTACTCAGGAGGTAATCAGCCCCAGCATTTT.

CDR3 protein: CSVGDRATGELFF. Written as DNA, the CDR3 is TGCAGCGTTGGAGACAGGGCCACCGGGGAGCTGTTTTTT. The chain recombines TRBV29-1 with TRBJ2-2; TRBD1 matches at 7 bases. In germline, CDR1 is SQVTM, CDR2 ANQGSEA. The CDR3 consists of 13 residues. J gave up 4 bases and V 4 bases, and 3 bases lay outside the gene matches.

The CDR3 sequence: CASSLWAGDYEQYF. The CDR3 DNA reads as TGTGCCAGCAGCTTGTGGGCAGGGGACTACGAGCAGTACTTC. The chain recombines TRBV5-4 with TRBJ2-7, with TRBD1 as a possible D gene (6 bases). V dropped 1 base and J dropped 3 bases, with 11 bases sitting between them. CDR1 SGHNT and CDR2 YYREEE come from the germline V gene (reference sequence). The length of the CDR3 is 14 residues.

The rearrangement joins TRBV6-5 to TRBJ1-5; D is possibly TRBD1 (5 bases). The germline gives CDR1 MNHEY, CDR2 SVGAGI. The CDR3 sequence is 14 residues long. V was pared by 4 bases and J by 9 bases, with 16 bases between. CDR3: CASSSTGTWGPQHF. The CDR3 DNA follows: TGTGCCAGCAGTTCCACAGGAACCTGGGGGCCCCAGCATTTT.

The J gene is TRBJ1-6, the V gene TRBV10-3; tentatively, D is TRBD1 (5 bases). Trimming cost V 8 bases and J 6 bases, with 11 bases left between them. Germline loops: CDR1 ENHRY, CDR2 SYGVKD. CDR3 size: 13 residues. This chain's CDR3 is CAIGDSVNSPLHF. CDR3 bases: TGTGCCATCGGGGACTCTGTTAATTCACCCCTCCACTTT.

The J gene is TRBJ2-7, the V gene TRBV30, with 8 bases lining up with TRBD1. J gave up 0 bases and V 7 bases, and 11 bases lay outside the gene matches. This CDR3 comprises 15 residues. Germline V lookup: CDR1 GTSNPN, CDR2 SVGIG (reference sequence). CDR3 bases: TGTGCCTCCCAGAACCAACAGGGGGTCTCCTACGAGCAGTACTTC. Its translation is CASQNQQGVSYEQYF.

This rearrangement joins TRBV5-6 to TRBJ2-7; D possibly corresponds to TRBD2 (6 bases). The V end lost 4 bases, the J end lost 2 bases, and 10 bases lay between the germline ends. The CDR3 is made up of 13 amino acids. CDR1 SGHDT and CDR2 YYEEEE come from the germline V gene. This chain's CDR3 is CASSPEGAYEQYF. CDR3 DNA: TGTGCCAGCAGCCCGGAGGGTGCCTACGAGCAGTACTTC.

The rearrangement uses TRBV5-6 and TRBJ2-7; 9 nucleotides line up with TRBD2. Losses at the gene ends were 2 bases for V and 8 bases for J; bases not matched to a gene: 11. This CDR3 region has 15 residues. Germline CDR1 reads SGHDT; CDR2 reads YYEEEE. This CDR3 reads CASSFLSAGGIQQYF. The CDR3 DNA is TGTGCCAGCAGCTTCTTATCAGCGGGAGGAATCCAGCAGTACTTC.

J is TRBJ1-1 and V is TRBV27; possibly TRBD1 for D (5 bases). V lost 6 bases and J lost 1, with 18 bases in between. Germline V gives CDR1 MNHEY, CDR2 SMNVEV (reference sequence). This CDR3 has 16 amino acids. Here the CDR3 DNA reads TGTGCCAGCAGAACTCTACTCAGGGCCACGAACACTGAAGCTTTCTTT. Its translation is CASRTLLRATNTEAFF.

The rearrangement uses TRBV2 and TRBJ2-3; 8 bases match TRBD2. The CDR3 has 14 amino acids. Germline V gene sequence: CDR1 SNHLY, CDR2 FYNNEI. V gave up 4 bases and J gave up 4 bases; unmatched junction bases: 4. This chain's CDR3 is CASSVAGGADTQYF. The CDR3 DNA sequence: TGTGCCAGCAGTGTTGCGGGAGGCGCAGATACGCAGTATTTT. Full variable domain (rest looked up from reference TRBV2 and TRBJ2-3): EPEVTQTPSHQVTQMGQEVILRCVPISNHLYFYWYRQILGQKVEFLVSFYNNEISEKSEIFDDQFSVERPDGSNFTLKIRSTKLEDSAMYFCASSVAGGADTQYFGPGTRLTVL.

The chain recombines TRBV6-5 with TRBJ1-2; 7 positions match TRBD1. This CDR3 is 15 amino acids long. Germline-derived CDR1 and CDR2 are MNHEY and SVGAGI. Trimming removed 0 bases from V and 5 bases from J; junction bases left unmatched: 6. In nucleotides, the CDR3 is TGTGCCAGCAGTTACTCTATCAGACAGGGATATGGCTACACCTTC. It codes for CASSYSIRQGYGYTF.

The chain employs TRBV9 and TRBJ1-4; 8 bases are shared with TRBD1. The CDR3 covers 15 residues. The V and J ends lost 4 bases and 3 bases, in that order; junction bases with no gene match: 5. Germline V gives CDR1 SGDLS, CDR2 YYNGEE. CDR3: CASSRDRGANEKLFF. The DNA for the CDR3 is TGTGCCAGCAGCCGCGACAGGGGTGCTAATGAAAAACTGTTTTTT.

The chain combines TRBV7-9 with TRBJ2-1; the D is unclear. V lost 5 bases, J lost 9 bases, and 14 bases lay in between. The germline CDR1 and CDR2 sequences are SEHNR and FQNEAQ (reference sequence). The CDR3 sequence is 13 residues long. The CDR3 region is CASSPVVSPEQFF. DNA of the CDR3: TGTGCCAGCAGCCCCGTCGTATCTCCTGAGCAGTTCTTC.

The genes are TRBV19 and TRBJ2-7, with a tentative D call TRBD1 (7 bases). V lost 2 bases, J lost 3 bases, and 11 bases lay in between. Germline V gene data show CDR1 as LNHDA and CDR2 as SQIVND (reference sequence). The CDR3 sequence is 14 residues long. The CDR3 spells CASSIQQGGYEQYF. Written as DNA, the CDR3 is TGTGCCAGTAGTATACAGCAGGGGGGCTACGAGCAGTACTTC.

V usage is TRBV18 and J usage is TRBJ2-1; 8 bases align to TRBD2. The CDR3 contains 16 residues. With 3 bases clipped from V and 4 bases from J, the junction kept 8 bases outside the gene matches. Per germline, CDR1 KGHSH and CDR2 LQKENI. Here the CDR3 reads CASSPRSGNKYNEQFF. CDR3 in DNA: TGTGCCAGCTCACCTCGTAGCGGGAATAAGTACAATGAGCAGTTCTTC.

The rearrangement links TRBV7-3 to TRBJ1-1; 8 bases line up with TRBD1. This CDR3 has 15 amino acids. CDR1 and CDR2 (germline): SGHTA, FQGTGA. V was pared by 4 bases and J by 1 base, with 5 bases of the junction left unmatched. The CDR3 sequence is CASSSTGEANTEAFF. CDR3 nucleotide sequence: TGTGCCAGCAGCTCGACAGGGGAGGCGAACACTGAAGCTTTCTTT.